Listed here is a single T cell receptor beta chain. Antigen specificity is unknown. The PCR contained 60 Vbeta and 13 Jbeta primers. The repertoire was sequenced with immunoSEQ multiplex PCR; TCRdb's copy has only in-frame clones and lacks some. This table lists over 100,000 clones. The sample is drawn from a study of cytomegalovirus exposure and HLA in healthy donors. Study results and caveats: Associated with cytomegalovirus, according to the listing, were 150 to 200 TCR beta chains.

This CDR3 is built from 13 residues. CDR1 and CDR2 from the germline V gene are MGHDK and SYGVNS. V gave up 1 base and J gave up 5 bases, with 6 bases separating them. The sequencing sample was made of PBMCs. The clonotype originates from a man aged 18 to 30 in good health and CMV-seronegative. The chain carries TRBV25-1 and TRBJ1-5; D is unresolved. CDR3 nucleotides: TGTGCCAGCAGTGAATTGGCACATCAGCCCCAGCATTTT. It is translated as CASSELAHQPQHF.